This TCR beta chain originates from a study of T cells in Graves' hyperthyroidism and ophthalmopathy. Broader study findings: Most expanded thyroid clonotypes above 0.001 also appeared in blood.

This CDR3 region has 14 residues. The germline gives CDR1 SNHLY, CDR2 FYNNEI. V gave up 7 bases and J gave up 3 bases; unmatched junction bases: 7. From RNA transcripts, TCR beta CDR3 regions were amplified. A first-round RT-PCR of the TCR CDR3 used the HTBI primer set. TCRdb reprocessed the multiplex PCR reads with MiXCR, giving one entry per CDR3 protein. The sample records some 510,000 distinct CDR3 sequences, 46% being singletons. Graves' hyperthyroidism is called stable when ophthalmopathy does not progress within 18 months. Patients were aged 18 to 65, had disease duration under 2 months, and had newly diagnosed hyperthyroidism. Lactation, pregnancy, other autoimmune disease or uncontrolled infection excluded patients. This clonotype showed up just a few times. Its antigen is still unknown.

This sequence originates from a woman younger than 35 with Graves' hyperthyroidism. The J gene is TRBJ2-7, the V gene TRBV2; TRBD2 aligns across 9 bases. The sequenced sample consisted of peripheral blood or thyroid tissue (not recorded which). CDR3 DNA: TGTGCCAGCATCTCTGAGCGGGAGGTCTACGAGCAGTACTTC. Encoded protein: CASISEREVYEQYF.